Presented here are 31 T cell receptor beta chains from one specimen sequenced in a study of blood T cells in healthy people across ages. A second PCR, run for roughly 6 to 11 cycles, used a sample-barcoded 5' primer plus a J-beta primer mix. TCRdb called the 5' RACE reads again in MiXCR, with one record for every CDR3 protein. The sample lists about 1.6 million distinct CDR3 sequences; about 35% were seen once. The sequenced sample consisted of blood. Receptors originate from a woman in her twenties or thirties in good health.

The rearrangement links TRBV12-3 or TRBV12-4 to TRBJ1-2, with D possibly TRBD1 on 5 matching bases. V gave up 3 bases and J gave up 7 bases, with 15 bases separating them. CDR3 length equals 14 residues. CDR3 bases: TGTGCCAGCAGTTTTAGCGGAGGGGATCGTGGCTACACCTTC. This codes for CASSFSGGDRGYTF.

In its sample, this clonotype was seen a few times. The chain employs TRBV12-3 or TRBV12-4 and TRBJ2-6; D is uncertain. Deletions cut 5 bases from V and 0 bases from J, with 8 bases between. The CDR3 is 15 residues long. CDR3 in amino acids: CASSPQLSGANVLTF. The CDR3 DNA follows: TGTGCCAGCAGTCCCCAGCTCTCTGGGGCCAACGTCCTGACTTTC.

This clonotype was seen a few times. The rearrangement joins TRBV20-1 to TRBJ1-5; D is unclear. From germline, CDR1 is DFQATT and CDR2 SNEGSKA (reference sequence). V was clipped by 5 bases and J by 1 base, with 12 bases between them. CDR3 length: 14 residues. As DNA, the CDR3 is TGCAGTGCTCCCTCCTTGGAGAGCAATCAGCCCCAGCATTTT. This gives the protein CSAPSLESNQPQHF.

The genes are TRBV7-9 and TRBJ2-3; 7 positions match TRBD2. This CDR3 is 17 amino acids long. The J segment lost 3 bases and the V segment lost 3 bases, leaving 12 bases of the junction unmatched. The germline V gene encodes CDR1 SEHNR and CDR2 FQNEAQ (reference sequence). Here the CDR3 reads CASSFLLAVGGTDTQYF. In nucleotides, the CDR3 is TGTGCCAGCAGCTTCCTCCTAGCGGTAGGAGGGACAGATACGCAGTATTTT.

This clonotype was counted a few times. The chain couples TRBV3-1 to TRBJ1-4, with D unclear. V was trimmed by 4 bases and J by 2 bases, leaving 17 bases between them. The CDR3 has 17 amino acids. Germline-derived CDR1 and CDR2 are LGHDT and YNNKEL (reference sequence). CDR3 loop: CASSLSTLTLTNEKLFF. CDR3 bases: TGTGCCAGCAGCCTCAGCACACTCACGTTGACTAATGAAAAACTGTTTTTT.

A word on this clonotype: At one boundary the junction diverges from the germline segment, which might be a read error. CDR3 in DNA: TGTGCCAGCAGTGACTCGGGACTAGCGACCCAGAGTACGCAGTATTTT. Encoded protein: CASSDSGLATQSTQYF. The chain joins TRBV6-5 to TRBJ2-3, with 10 bases matching TRBD2. The germline V gene has CDR1 MNHEY and CDR2 SVGAGI. This CDR3 contains 16 residues.

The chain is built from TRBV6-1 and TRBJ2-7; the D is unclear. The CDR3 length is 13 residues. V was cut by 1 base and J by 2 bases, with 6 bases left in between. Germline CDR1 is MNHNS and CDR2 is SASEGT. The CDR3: CASSEVMAYEQYF. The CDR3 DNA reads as TGTGCCAGCAGTGAAGTTATGGCCTACGAGCAGTACTTC.

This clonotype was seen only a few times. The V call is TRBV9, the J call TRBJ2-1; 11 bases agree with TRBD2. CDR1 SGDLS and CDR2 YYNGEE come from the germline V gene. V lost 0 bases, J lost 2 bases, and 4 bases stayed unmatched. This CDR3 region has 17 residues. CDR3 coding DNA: TGTGCCAGCAGCGTAGGGGGTAGCGGGGGGGCCTACAATGAGCAGTTCTTC. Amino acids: CASSVGGSGGAYNEQFF.

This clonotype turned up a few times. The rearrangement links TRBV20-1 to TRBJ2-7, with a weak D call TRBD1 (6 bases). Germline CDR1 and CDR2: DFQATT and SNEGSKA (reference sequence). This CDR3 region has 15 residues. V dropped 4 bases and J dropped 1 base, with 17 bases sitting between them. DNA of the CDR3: TGCAGTGCTACTGTTCTTCAGGGGCTTTCCTACGAGCAGTACTTC. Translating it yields CSATVLQGLSYEQYF.

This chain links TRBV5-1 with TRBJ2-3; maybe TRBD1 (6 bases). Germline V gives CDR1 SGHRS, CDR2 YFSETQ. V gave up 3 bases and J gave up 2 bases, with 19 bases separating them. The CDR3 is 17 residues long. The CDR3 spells CASSYSGQREYTDTQYF. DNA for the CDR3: TGCGCCAGCAGCTACTCCGGACAGAGAGAATACACAGATACGCAGTATTTT.

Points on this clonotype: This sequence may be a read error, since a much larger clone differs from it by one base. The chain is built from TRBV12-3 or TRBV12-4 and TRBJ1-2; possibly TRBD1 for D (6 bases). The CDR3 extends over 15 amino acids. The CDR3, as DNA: TGTGTCAGCAGCTTGCGGGGCAGGGGTGGCTATGGCTACACCTTC. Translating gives CVSSLRGRGGYGYTF.

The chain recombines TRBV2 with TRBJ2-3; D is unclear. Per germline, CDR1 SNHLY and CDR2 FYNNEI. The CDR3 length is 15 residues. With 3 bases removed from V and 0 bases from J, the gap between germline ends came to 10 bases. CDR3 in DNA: TGTGCCAGCAGTGATGGCCCGGTGAGCACAGATACGCAGTATTTT. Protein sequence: CASSDGPVSTDTQYF.

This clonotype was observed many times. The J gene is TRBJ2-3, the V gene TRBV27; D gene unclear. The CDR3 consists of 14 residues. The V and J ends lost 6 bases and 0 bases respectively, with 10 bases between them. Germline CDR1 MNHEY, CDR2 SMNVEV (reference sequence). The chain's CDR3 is CASSPRPSTDTQYF. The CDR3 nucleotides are TGTGCCAGCAGCCCCCGTCCGAGCACAGATACGCAGTATTTT.

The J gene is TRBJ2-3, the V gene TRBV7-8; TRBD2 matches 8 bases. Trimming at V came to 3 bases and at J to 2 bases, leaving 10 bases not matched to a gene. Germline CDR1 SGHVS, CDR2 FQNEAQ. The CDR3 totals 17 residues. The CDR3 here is CASSLRASGLVTDTQYF. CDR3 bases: TGTGCCAGCAGCTTGAGGGCTAGCGGGTTGGTCACAGATACGCAGTATTTT. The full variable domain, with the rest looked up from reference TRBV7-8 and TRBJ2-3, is GAGVSQSPRYKVAKRGQDVALRCDPISGHVSLFWYQQALGQGPEFLTYFQNEAQLDKSGLPSDRFFAERPEGSVSTLKIQRTQQEDSAVYLCASSLRASGLVTDTQYFGPGTRLTVL.

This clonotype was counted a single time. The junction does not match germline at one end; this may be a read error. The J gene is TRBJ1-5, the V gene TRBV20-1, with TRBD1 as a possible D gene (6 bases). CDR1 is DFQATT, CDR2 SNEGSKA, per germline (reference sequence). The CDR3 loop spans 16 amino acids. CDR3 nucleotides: TGCAGTGCTAGAGATCTCCCCGACGGGGGCCATCAGCCTCAGCATTTT. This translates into CSARDLPDGGHQPQHF.

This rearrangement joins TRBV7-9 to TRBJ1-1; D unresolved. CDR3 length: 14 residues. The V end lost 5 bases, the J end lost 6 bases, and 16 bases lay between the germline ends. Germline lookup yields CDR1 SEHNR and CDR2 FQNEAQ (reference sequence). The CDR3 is CASSPNVQEAEAFF. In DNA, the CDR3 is TGTGCCAGCAGCCCAAACGTACAAGAGGCTGAAGCTTTCTTT.

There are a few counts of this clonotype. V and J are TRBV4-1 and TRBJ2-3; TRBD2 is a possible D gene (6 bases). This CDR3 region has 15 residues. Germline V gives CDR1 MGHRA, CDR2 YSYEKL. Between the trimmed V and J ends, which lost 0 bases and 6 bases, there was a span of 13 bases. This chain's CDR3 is CASSQELANTDTQYF. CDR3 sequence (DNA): TGCGCCAGCAGCCAAGAACTAGCAAATACGGATACGCAGTATTTT.

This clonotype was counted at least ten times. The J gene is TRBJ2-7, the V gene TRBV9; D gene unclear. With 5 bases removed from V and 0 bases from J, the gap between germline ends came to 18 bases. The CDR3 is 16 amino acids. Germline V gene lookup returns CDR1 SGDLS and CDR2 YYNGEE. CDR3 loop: CASSPGTTTFSYEQYF. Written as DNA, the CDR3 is TGTGCCAGCAGTCCCGGAACGACCACATTCTCCTACGAGCAGTACTTC.

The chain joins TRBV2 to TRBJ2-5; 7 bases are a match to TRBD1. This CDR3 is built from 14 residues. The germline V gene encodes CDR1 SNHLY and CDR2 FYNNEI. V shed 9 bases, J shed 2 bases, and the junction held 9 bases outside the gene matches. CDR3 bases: TGTGCCAGTAACCAGGACAGGCTACAAGAGACCCAGTACTTC. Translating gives CASNQDRLQETQYF.

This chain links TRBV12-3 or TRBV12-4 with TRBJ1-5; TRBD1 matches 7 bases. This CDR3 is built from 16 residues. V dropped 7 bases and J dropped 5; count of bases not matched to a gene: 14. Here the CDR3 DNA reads TGTGCCAGCACCCTTAAGGGGGCCGGTGGCGATCAGCCCCAGCATTTT. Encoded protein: CASTLKGAGGDQPQHF.

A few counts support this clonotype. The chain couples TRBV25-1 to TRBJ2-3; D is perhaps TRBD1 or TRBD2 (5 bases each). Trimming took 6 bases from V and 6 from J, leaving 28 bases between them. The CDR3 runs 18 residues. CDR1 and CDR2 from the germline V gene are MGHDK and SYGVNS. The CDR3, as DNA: TGTGCCAGCAGGGGGGATATATGGGCGGATCCCGGCGGGGATACGCAGTATTTT. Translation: CASRGDIWADPGGDTQYF.

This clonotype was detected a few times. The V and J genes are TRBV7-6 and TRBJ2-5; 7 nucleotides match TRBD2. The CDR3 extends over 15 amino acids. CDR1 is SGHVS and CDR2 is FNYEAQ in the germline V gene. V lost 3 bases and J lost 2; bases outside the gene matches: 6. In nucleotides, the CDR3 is TGTGCCAGCAGCTTGGTTCTAGCGGTACAAGAGACCCAGTACTTC. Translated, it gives CASSLVLAVQETQYF. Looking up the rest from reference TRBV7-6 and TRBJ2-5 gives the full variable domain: GAGVSQSPRYKVTKRGQDVALRCDPISGHVSLYWYRQALGQGPEFLTYFNYEAQQDKSGLPNDRFSAERPEGSISTLTIQRTEQRDSAMYRCASSLVLAVQETQYFGPGTRLLVL.

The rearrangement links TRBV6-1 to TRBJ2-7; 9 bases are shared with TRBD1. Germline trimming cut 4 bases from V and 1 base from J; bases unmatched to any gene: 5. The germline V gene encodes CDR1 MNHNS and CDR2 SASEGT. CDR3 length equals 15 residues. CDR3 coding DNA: TGTGCCAGCAGTGGACCGGGACAGGGTTCCTACGAGCAGTACTTC. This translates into CASSGPGQGSYEQYF.

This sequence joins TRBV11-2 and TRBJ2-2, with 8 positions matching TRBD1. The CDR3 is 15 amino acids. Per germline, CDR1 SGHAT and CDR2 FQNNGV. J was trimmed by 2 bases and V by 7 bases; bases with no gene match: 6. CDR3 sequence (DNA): TGTGCCAGCAACGTCAGGGGGCTTAACACCGGGGAGCTGTTTTTT. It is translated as CASNVRGLNTGELFF.

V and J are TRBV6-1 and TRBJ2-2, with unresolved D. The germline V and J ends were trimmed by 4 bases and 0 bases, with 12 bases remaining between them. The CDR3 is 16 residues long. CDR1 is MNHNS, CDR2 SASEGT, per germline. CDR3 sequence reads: CASSGSSPPNTGELFF. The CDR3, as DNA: TGTGCCAGCAGTGGTTCGAGCCCGCCGAACACCGGGGAGCTGTTTTTT.

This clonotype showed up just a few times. The CDR3 DNA reads TGCAGTGCTCGACGGCAGGGCGACGGTCAGCCCCAGCATTTT. This gives the protein CSARRQGDGQPQHF. The chain joins TRBV20-1 to TRBJ1-5; D perhaps matches TRBD1 (5 bases). CDR3 length equals 14 residues. Germline CDR1 DFQATT, CDR2 SNEGSKA (reference sequence). V was cut by 5 bases and J by 6 bases, with 17 bases left in between.

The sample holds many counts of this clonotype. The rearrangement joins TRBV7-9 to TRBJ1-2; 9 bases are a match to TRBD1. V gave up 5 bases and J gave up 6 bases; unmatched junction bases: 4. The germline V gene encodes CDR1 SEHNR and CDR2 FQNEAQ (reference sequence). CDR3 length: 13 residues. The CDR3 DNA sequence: TGTGCCAGCAGCCCCGGGACAGGGCATGGCTACACCTTC. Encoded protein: CASSPGTGHGYTF.

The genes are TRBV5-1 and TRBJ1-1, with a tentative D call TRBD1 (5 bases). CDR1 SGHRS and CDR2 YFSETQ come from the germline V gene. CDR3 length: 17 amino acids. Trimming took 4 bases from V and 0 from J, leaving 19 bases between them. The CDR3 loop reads CASSLSRPGRMNTEAFF. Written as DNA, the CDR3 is TGCGCCAGCAGCCTAAGCCGACCGGGACGGATGAACACTGAAGCTTTCTTT.

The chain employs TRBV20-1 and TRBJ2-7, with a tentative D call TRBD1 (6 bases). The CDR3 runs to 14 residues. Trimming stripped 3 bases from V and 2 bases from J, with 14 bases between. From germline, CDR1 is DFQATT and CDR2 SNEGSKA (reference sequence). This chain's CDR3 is CSASRQVDPYEQYF. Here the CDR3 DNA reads TGCAGTGCTAGTAGACAGGTGGACCCCTACGAGCAGTACTTC.

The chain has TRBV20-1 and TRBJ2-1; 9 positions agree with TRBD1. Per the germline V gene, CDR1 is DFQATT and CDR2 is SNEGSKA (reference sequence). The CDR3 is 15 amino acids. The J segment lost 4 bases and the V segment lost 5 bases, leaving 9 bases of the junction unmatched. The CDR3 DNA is TGCAGTGCTGGAACAGGGGGCGCGCCATACAATGAGCAGTTCTTC. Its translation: CSAGTGGAPYNEQFF.

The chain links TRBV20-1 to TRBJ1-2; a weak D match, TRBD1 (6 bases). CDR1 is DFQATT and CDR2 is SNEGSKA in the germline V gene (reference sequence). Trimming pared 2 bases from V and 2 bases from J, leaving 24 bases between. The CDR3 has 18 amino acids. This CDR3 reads CSARSRDTANTGNYGYTF. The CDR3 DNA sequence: TGCAGTGCTAGAAGCCGGGACACAGCCAACACCGGGAACTATGGCTACACCTTC.